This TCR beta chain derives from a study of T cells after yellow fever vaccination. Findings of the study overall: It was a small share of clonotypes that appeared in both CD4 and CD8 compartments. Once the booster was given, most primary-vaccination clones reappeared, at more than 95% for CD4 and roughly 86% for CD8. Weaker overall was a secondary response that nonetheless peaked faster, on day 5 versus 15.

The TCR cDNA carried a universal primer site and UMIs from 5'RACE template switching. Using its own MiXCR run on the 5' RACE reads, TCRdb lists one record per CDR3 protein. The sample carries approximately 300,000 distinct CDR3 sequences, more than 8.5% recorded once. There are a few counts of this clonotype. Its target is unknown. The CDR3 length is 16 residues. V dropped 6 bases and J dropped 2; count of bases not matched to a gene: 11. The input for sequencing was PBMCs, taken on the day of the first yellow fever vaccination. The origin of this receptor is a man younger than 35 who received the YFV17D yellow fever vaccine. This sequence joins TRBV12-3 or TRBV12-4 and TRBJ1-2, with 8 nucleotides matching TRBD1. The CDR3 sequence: CASSRQTGQANYGYTF. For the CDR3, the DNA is TGTGCCAGCAGCCGACAAACGGGACAGGCCAACTATGGCTACACCTTC.